This T cell receptor (beta chain) was sequenced during a study of molecular identifiers for immune sequencing clone quantification. This clonotype was detected once. As previously described, bulk TCR libraries were made using listed TCR primers. TCRdb re-called the PCR reads through MiXCR, storing one row per CDR3 protein. The sample has approximately 630,000 distinct CDR3 sequences; 25% are singletons. In the sort, naive CD8 T cells were defined as CD8+CD4-CCR7+CD45RA+. This TCR was sampled from a human donor in good health. Some libraries in this study had Jurkat cell RNA spiked in. The sample was naive CD8+ T cells from blood, with Jurkat cell RNA spiked in. Noted subset: FACS-sorted CD8+CD4-CCR7+CD45RA+ naive T cells.

CDR3 amino acids: CSVGESPDTEYEQYF. In DNA, the CDR3 is TGCAGCGTTGGGGAGAGCCCCGACACGGAATACGAGCAGTACTTC. The chain recombines TRBV29-1 with TRBJ2-7, with D tentatively TRBD2 (5 bases). Germline V gene lookup returns CDR1 SQVTM and CDR2 ANQGSEA. The V and J ends lost 4 bases and 4 bases respectively, with 20 bases between them. The CDR3 runs to 15 residues.